These T cell receptor beta chains were read from a single sample in a study of CD4 and CD8 cells across lung adenocarcinoma regions. One entry per CDR3 protein results from TCRdb running MiXCR on the PCR reads. The data hold 9,000 to 15,000 distinct CDR3 sequences, with approximately 50% observed a single time. The specimen sequenced was CD8+ T cells from the center of a lung tumor. These receptors were taken from a female donor with lung adenocarcinoma. The CD4 and CD8 labels of this study may be unreliable. The CDR3 runs from the conserved cysteine through the conserved F or W. The order of the fields is V gene, D gene, J gene, clone size, CDR3 protein, CDR3 DNA. D genes are given only for firm matches. Clone size, where shown, is once, few, many, or a class for clones that have expanded.

TRBV6-1	NA	TRBJ2-3	NA	CASIRARSTGTQFF	TGTGCCAGCATAAGGGCGAGAAGCACCGGTACGCAGTTTTTT
TRBV6-5	NA	TRBJ2-3	NA	CASSYSRATAHMNTQYF	TGTGCCAGCAGTTACTCGAGGGCGACGGCACACATGAATACGCAGTATTTT
TRBV6-1	NA	TRBJ2-5	few	CASSPDSSRAQYF	TGTGCCAGCAGCCCGGACAGCTCAAGGGCCCAGTACTTC
TRBV6-1	TRBD1	TRBJ2-6	NA	CASSDRTGASGANVLTF	TGTGCCAGCAGTGATCGGACAGGTGCCTCTGGGGCCAACGTCCTGACTTTC
TRBV6-1	NA	TRBJ2-5	NA	CASSRGWWETQYF	TGTGCCAGCAGTCGGGGATGGTGGGAGACCCAGTACTTC
TRBV6-1	NA	TRBJ2-7	medium-sized	CASKVNRLTYEQYF	TGTGCCAGCAAGGTCAACAGACTAACCTACGAGCAGTACTTC
TRBV9	NA	TRBJ2-4	NA	CARSVGAADTQYF	TGTGCCAGGAGCGTAGGAGCCGCGGACACTCAGTACTTC
TRBV6-1	NA	TRBJ2-3	few	CASSDDGLSRTDTQYF	TGTGCCAGCAGTGATGATGGACTGAGTCGCACAGATACGCAGTATTTT
TRBV6-2/TRBV6-3	NA	TRBJ2-3	NA	CASSYTGTTDTQYF	TGTGCCAGCAGTTACACGGGGACCACAGATACGCAGTATTTT
TRBV27	TRBD1	TRBJ2-3	once	CASRLSGTGSAGAQYF	TGTGCCAGCAGACTCTCCGGGACAGGGAGCGCAGGGGCGCAGTATTTT
TRBV6-6	NA	TRBJ2-5	large	CASTPQETQYF	TGTGCCAGCACCCCCCAAGAGACCCAGTACTTC
TRBV6-1	TRBD2	TRBJ2-3	NA	CASSPGLARSEAQYF	TGTGCCAGCAGTCCTGGACTAGCAAGGTCAGAAGCGCAGTATTTT
TRBV6-5	NA	TRBJ2-7	medium-sized	CASSYSPGAGGGEQYF	TGTGCCAGCAGTTACTCCCCGGGGGCCGGCGGTGGCGAGCAGTACTTC
TRBV10-1	NA	TRBJ2-7	NA	CASSSTRPSSYEQYF	TGCGCCAGCAGTTCTACAAGGCCTAGCTCCTACGAGCAGTACTTC
TRBV27	TRBD2	TRBJ2-1	NA	CASSFSGSSSYNEQFF	TGTGCCAGCAGTTTTAGCGGGTCGAGCTCCTACAATGAGCAGTTCTTC
TRBV7-2	NA	TRBJ2-7	NA	CASSLEYTSYNEQYF	TGTGCCAGCAGCTTAGAATATACCTCCTACAATGAGCAGTACTTC
TRBV12-3/TRBV12-4	NA	TRBJ2-5	NA	CASSSAGPTQETQYF	TGTGCCAGCAGTTCGGCAGGGCCCACCCAAGAGACCCAGTACTTC
TRBV6-1	NA	TRBJ2-3	once	CASSRQVSNTGTQYF	TGTGCCAGCAGTCGACAGGTTTCGAACACCGGTACGCAGTATTTT
TRBV5-1	TRBD2	TRBJ2-7	few	CASSWGGTYEQYF	TGCGCCAGCAGCTGGGGGGGAACCTACGAGCAGTACTTC
TRBV12-3/TRBV12-4	NA	TRBJ2-1	NA	CASSPGTRRGNEQFF	TGTGCCAGCAGTCCCGGGACTCGGAGGGGTAATGAGCAGTTCTTC
TRBV6-4	NA	TRBJ2-2	NA	CASSSLYTGELFF	TGTGCCAGCAGTTCCCTTTACACCGGGGAGCTGTTTTTT
TRBV10-3	NA	TRBJ2-5	NA	CAISEVLPGRHEGTQYF	TGTGCCATCAGTGAAGTACTGCCAGGCCGTCACGAAGGGACCCAGTACTTC
TRBV7-2	TRBD1	TRBJ1-4	many	CASSPRLQGAGGKLFF	TGTGCCAGCAGCCCGCGGTTACAGGGGGCTGGAGGAAAACTGTTTTTT
TRBV7-6	NA	TRBJ2-2	NA	CASSLVATSSRAPGELFF	TGTGCCAGCAGCTTAGTAGCAACTAGTTCTCGCGCTCCCGGGGAGCTGTTTTTT
TRBV6-5	NA	TRBJ2-5	few	CASSSRTDPPRETQYF	TGTGCCAGCAGTTCTCGGACAGATCCTCCAAGAGAGACCCAGTACTTT
TRBV6-5	TRBD2	TRBJ2-1	NA	CASSYSMVGLTYNEQFF	TGTGCCAGCAGTTACTCGATGGTGGGACTAACCTACAATGAGCAGTTCTTC
TRBV27	NA	TRBJ2-7	NA	CASSLSAAYEQYF	TGTGCCAGCAGTTTATCGGCAGCCTACGAGCAGTACTTC
TRBV6-1	TRBD1	TRBJ2-2	NA	CASRKPGQGLSRWELFF	TGTGCCAGCAGAAAACCGGGACAGGGCCTGTCTCGGTGGGAGCTGTTTTTT
TRBV6-1	NA	TRBJ1-5	many	CASSGRGGGGNQPQHF	TGTGCCAGCAGTGGGAGAGGGGGAGGGGGCAATCAGCCCCAGCATTTT
TRBV27	TRBD2	TRBJ2-7	NA	CASRKTGGLEQYF	TGTGCCAGCAGGAAAACGGGAGGGCTGGAGCAGTACTTC
TRBV12-3/TRBV12-4	NA	TRBJ1-1	many	CASSWDTPEAFF	TGTGCCAGCAGTTGGGACACGCCTGAAGCTTTCTTT
TRBV27	NA	TRBJ2-3	NA	CASSEQEPTDTQYF	TGTGCCAGCAGTGAACAGGAACCCACAGATACGCAGTATTTT
TRBV6-1	NA	TRBJ2-1	once	CASSPVGETQFF	TGTGCCAGCAGCCCCGTTGGGGAGACCCAGTTCTTC
TRBV6-1	TRBD2	TRBJ2-3	NA	CASRGSGGRATDTQYF	TGTGCCAGCAGGGGTAGCGGGGGCCGAGCCACAGATACGCAGTACTTT
TRBV10-3	NA	TRBJ2-3	NA	CAISEASTDTQYF	TGTGCCATCAGTGAGGCTAGCACAGATACGCAGTATTTT
TRBV27	NA	TRBJ2-1	NA	CASSLGGFTETQYF	TGTGCCAGCAGTTTGGGCGGGTTCACAGAGACCCAGTATTTC
TRBV6-1	NA	TRBJ1-6	many	CASSLPPGGTNSPLHF	TGTGCCAGCAGTCTCCCCCCGGGGGGAACTAATTCACCCCTCCACTTT
TRBV6-5	TRBD2	TRBJ2-1	NA	CASSSLSGGQYNEQFF	TGTGCCAGCAGTTCCCTTAGCGGGGGGCAGTACAATGAGCAGTTCTTC
TRBV5-1	TRBD2	TRBJ2-1	NA	CASSWGLAGGEQFF	TGCGCCAGCAGCTGGGGACTAGCGGGGGGTGAGCAGTTCTTC
TRBV6-1	TRBD1	TRBJ2-1	NA	CASRPGQGVGNEQFF	TGTGCCAGCAGGCCTGGACAGGGAGTAGGTAATGAGCAGTTCTTC
TRBV11-2	NA	TRBJ2-3	NA	CASSSPSVPSTDTQYF	TGTGCCAGCAGCTCCCCCAGTGTGCCTAGCACAGATACGCAGTATTTT
TRBV27	TRBD2	TRBJ2-1	few	CASSPLAGAGVVEQFF	TGTGCCAGCAGCCCTTTAGCGGGAGCAGGGGTGGTTGAACAGTTCTTC